The 11 T cell receptor beta chains listed next were all sequenced from one sample in a study of T cell responses to AZD1222 COVID-19 vaccine. Method: immunoSEQ multiplex PCR; TCRdb's copy keeps in-frame clones and lacks some. This table has some 64,000 clones, over 80% appearing once. This specimen consisted of peripheral blood, obtained 28 days after the second dose of the MenACWY control vaccine. These receptors all stem from an adult who received the MenACWY meningococcal vaccine as a control.

This chain connects TRBV6-1 to TRBJ2-2; D unresolved. V lost 8 bases and J lost 0, with 10 bases in between. CDR1 is MNHNS, CDR2 SASEGT, per germline. The CDR3 covers 14 residues. The CDR3 is CASCPSPNTGELFF. DNA for the CDR3: TGTGCCAGCTGCCCCAGTCCGAACACCGGGGAGCTGTTTTTT.

This sequence joins TRBV6-2 or TRBV6-3 and TRBJ1-2; tentatively, D is TRBD1 (6 bases). CDR1 and CDR2 (germline): MNHEY, SVGEGT. This CDR3 spans 16 amino acids. Trimming removed 2 bases at V and 2 bases at J, with 15 bases between. The CDR3 spells CASSYGRGSANYGYTF. The DNA of the CDR3 is TGTGCCAGCAGTTACGGCAGGGGAAGTGCAAACTATGGCTACACCTTC.

This clone turned up a few times. The V and J genes are TRBV6-2 or TRBV6-3 and TRBJ2-2, with 10 bases aligning to TRBD2. The CDR3 has 15 residues. The J segment lost 1 base and the V segment lost 5 bases, leaving 1 base of the junction unmatched. Germline V gene data show CDR1 as MNHEY and CDR2 as SVGEGT. In DNA form, the CDR3 reads TGTGCCAGCAGTCTAGCGGGAGAGAACACCGGGGAGCTGTTTTTT. Translating it yields CASSLAGENTGELFF.

The chain joins TRBV7-9 to TRBJ2-3; D not certain. Trimming removed 6 bases from V and 4 bases from J, with 11 bases in between. Per the germline V gene, CDR1 is SEHNR and CDR2 is FQNEAQ (reference sequence). The CDR3 is made up of 13 amino acids. In DNA form, the CDR3 reads TGTGCCAGCAGACCAGGCGCGGCAGATACGCAGTATTTT. It codes for CASRPGAADTQYF.

This rearrangement joins TRBV4-3 to TRBJ2-1; D ambiguous. In germline, CDR1 is LGHNA, CDR2 YSLEER. The germline V and J ends were trimmed by 0 bases and 3 bases, with 9 bases remaining between them. The CDR3 extends over 15 amino acids. The CDR3 region is CASSQDGAGYNEQFF. CDR3 nucleotide sequence: TGCGCCAGCAGCCAAGACGGCGCTGGCTACAATGAGCAGTTCTTC.

The chain carries TRBV20-1 and TRBJ2-1, with 9 bases matching TRBD2. This CDR3 comprises 16 residues. Per germline, CDR1 DFQATT and CDR2 SNEGSKA (reference sequence). Trimming took 3 bases from V and 7 from J; bases not matched to a gene: 13. CDR3 sequence: CSASRLAGGPGNEQFF. DNA of the CDR3: TGCAGTGCTAGTCGTCTCGCGGGAGGGCCGGGGAATGAGCAGTTCTTC.

This clone has a single count. The chain links TRBV19 to TRBJ1-5, with TRBD1 matching 9 bases. The germline V gene has CDR1 LNHDA and CDR2 SQIVND (reference sequence). The CDR3 covers 13 residues. Germline trimming cut 8 bases from V and 7 bases from J; bases unmatched to any gene: 6. Written as DNA, the CDR3 is TGTGCCAGTTCGGACAGGGGAGGGCAGCCCCAGCATTTT. Translation: CASSDRGGQPQHF.

J is TRBJ2-7 and V is TRBV30; TRBD2 matches 16 bases. The CDR3 is 15 amino acids. Looked up from germline, CDR1 is GTSNPN and CDR2 is SVGIG (reference sequence). V lost 1 base to trimming and J lost 6 bases; unmatched junction nucleotides: 3. Here the CDR3 reads CAWSGGLAGGGEQYF. CDR3 coding DNA: TGTGCCTGGAGTGGGGGACTAGCGGGAGGGGGCGAGCAGTACTTC.

This clone is a singleton in its sample. The J gene is TRBJ2-2, the V gene TRBV7-2; 7 bases are shared with TRBD2. The CDR3 totals 16 residues. The V gene end was trimmed by 1 base and the J gene end by 1 base; junction bases not matched to a gene: 3. Looked up from germline, CDR1 is SGHTA and CDR2 is FQGNSA. CDR3 DNA sequence: TGTGCCAGCAGCTTAGGGGCTAGCGGGAACACCGGGGAGCTGTTTTTT. It codes for CASSLGASGNTGELFF.

V is TRBV2 and J is TRBJ1-2, with 8 bases aligning to TRBD1. The CDR3 length is 14 residues. Per the germline V gene, CDR1 is SNHLY and CDR2 is FYNNEI. Trimming took 6 bases from V and 4 from J; bases not matched to a gene: 7. The CDR3 DNA is TGTGCCAGCAGGGCGACAGGGGTTGGCTATGGCTACACCTTC. Its protein is CASRATGVGYGYTF.

The genes are TRBV6-5 and TRBJ1-2; D is unclear. The CDR3 runs to 13 residues. The V gene lost 6 bases and the J gene lost 0 bases, with 8 bases spanning the gap. Germline CDR1 is MNHEY and CDR2 is SVGAGI. The CDR3 DNA sequence: TGTGCCAGCAGCAACCTAGCTAACTATGGCTACACCTTC. Amino acids: CASSNLANYGYTF.